A single TCR beta chain is shown here with its context. The target antigen is unknown. The method was immunoSEQ multiplex PCR; TCRdb's version includes in-frame clones alone and lacks a portion of them. The sample has some 100,000 clones, 94% seen once. This record belongs to a study of siplizumab effects on memory and regulatory T cells. The CDR3 runs to 13 residues. V was clipped by 4 bases and J by 6 bases, with 13 bases between them. CDR1 is SQVTM, CDR2 ANQGSEA, per germline. Study findings and constraints: Researchers could map only a minor fraction of alloreactive clones to unstimulated subsets. Naive T cells looked more diverse than memory cells and looked like major alloresponse contributors. Siplizumab, the agent tested, significantly reduced alloreactive sequences traceable to unstimulated CD4+ memory cells.

This sequence was found in a human donor in good health. The V and J genes are TRBV29-1 and TRBJ2-1, with D perhaps matching TRBD1 (5 bases). Sequencing was carried out using Tregs sorted from blood. The CDR3 DNA follows: TGCAGCGTTGGCCCCCATAGGGGCAATGAGCAGTTCTTC. Protein product: CSVGPHRGNEQFF.